The entry below describes one T cell receptor beta chain. Its antigen is currently unknown. This entry belongs to a study of CXCR3-negative and CXCR3-positive naive CD8 T cells. General study findings and limits: Relative to memory CD8+ cells, whose diversity was much lower, both naive subsets had comparably high diversity. The study found that naive CXCR3-negative and CXCR3-positive cells shared TRBV-TRBJ usage, while memory cells differed. Hydrophobicity of TRB CDR3s was greater in CXCR3-positive naive cells than in CXCR3-negative naive cells.

UMI labels and 5' RACE were used to prepare the TRB cDNA libraries. Following a re-call of the 5' RACE reads, TCRdb has one entry per CDR3 protein and lacks DNA. The sample's table shows around 140,000 distinct CDR3 sequences. The naive CD8+ gate required CD45RO-CCR7+CD27+CD95- phenotype. This CDR3 comprises 19 residues. Germline V gene data show CDR1 as MGHDK and CDR2 as SYGVNS. The receptor was derived from a human donor in good health. Some clones in this sample may be carry-over from other donors' samples. Sequencing was performed on naive CXCR3+ CD8+ T cells from blood. Sample subset: CD45RO-CCR7+CD27+CD95- naive CD8+ T cells expressing CXCR3 (TNR3+). This chain joins TRBV25-1 and TRBJ2-6; no DNA is available, so the TRBD1 call from TCRdb remains unchecked. This CDR3 is CASKGLTGQASSGANVLTF.